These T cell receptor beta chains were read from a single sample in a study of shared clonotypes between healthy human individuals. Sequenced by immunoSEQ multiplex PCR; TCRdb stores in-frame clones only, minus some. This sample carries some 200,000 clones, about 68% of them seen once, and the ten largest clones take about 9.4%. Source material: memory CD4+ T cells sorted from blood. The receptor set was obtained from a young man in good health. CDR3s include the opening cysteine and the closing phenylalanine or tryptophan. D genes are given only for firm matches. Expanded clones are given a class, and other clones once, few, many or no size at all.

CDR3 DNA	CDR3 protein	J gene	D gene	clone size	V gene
TGTGCCAGCATAATTACGAGCGGGAGCTCCTACGAGCAGTACTTC	CASIITSGSSYEQYF	TRBJ2-7	TRBD2	NA	TRBV6-1
TGTGCCAGCAGAGACAGGGTGGTGGATACGCAGTATTTT	CASRDRVVDTQYF	TRBJ2-3	TRBD1	few	TRBV6-1
TGTGCCAGCAGTCCCGCAGGGGCAAATCAGCCCCAGCATTTT	CASSPAGANQPQHF	TRBJ1-5	NA	NA	TRBV28
TGCGCCAGCAGCTTGGCCTTGGGCCCCTTAGCAACTAATGAAAAACTGTTTTTT	CASSLALGPLATNEKLFF	TRBJ1-4	NA	NA	TRBV5-1
TGTGCCAGCAGCTTGGGGCGGACAGGGGGCGGCTACGAGCAGTACTTC	CASSLGRTGGGYEQYF	TRBJ2-7	TRBD1	NA	TRBV5-5
TGTGCTAGTGGGAGGGACAGCCTGTATGGCTACACCTTC	CASGRDSLYGYTF	TRBJ1-2	TRBD1	NA	TRBV12-5
TGTGCCAGCAGCTTCTCAGGGAACGAGCAGTACTTC	CASSFSGNEQYF	TRBJ2-7	NA	NA	TRBV7-2
TGCGCCAGCAGCTTGGCCCTAGCGGGAGATGAGCAGTACTTC	CASSLALAGDEQYF	TRBJ2-7	TRBD2	NA	TRBV5-1
TGTGCCAGCAGTAGACTAGCGGGAGCCTATGAGCAGTACTTC	CASSRLAGAYEQYF	TRBJ2-7	TRBD2	NA	TRBV6-6
TGTGCCAGCTCACCGCCGGGACTAGGGGACTACGAGCAGTACTTC	CASSPPGLGDYEQYF	TRBJ2-7	TRBD2	NA	TRBV18
TGCGCCAGCAGCCAAGATAGAACAGGCCATTTCCAGCCCCAGCATTTT	CASSQDRTGHFQPQHF	TRBJ1-5	NA	once	TRBV4-1
TGTGCCAGCAGTTACTTGGGGACCTCTGGCAACGAGCAGTACTTC	CASSYLGTSGNEQYF	TRBJ2-7	NA	once	TRBV6-6
TGTGCCAGCAGCTTGGCTAGCGGACAAGAGACCCAGTACTTC	CASSLASGQETQYF	TRBJ2-5	TRBD2	NA	TRBV5-4
TGCGCCAGCAGCTTGGAGGGATACGAGCAGTACTTC	CASSLEGYEQYF	TRBJ2-7	NA	few	TRBV5-1
TGCGCCACCACCCCCGGGGAAACCTACAATGAGCAGTTCTTC	CATTPGETYNEQFF	TRBJ2-1	NA	NA	TRBV5-1
TGTGCCAGCAGCCTATACAGGGGCTCCTACGAGCAGTACTTC	CASSLYRGSYEQYF	TRBJ2-7	TRBD1	NA	TRBV7-2
TGTGCCAGCAGCCAAGATACCTCCTACGAGCAGTACTTC	CASSQDTSYEQYF	TRBJ2-7	NA	NA	TRBV14
TGTGCCAGCAGCAAAGCGGCCAACTTGTATAGCAATCAGCCCCAGCATTTT	CASSKAANLYSNQPQHF	TRBJ1-5	NA	NA	TRBV21-1
TGTGCCAGCAGTGAATCCCCGAGGGGGTACACAGATACGCAGTATTTT	CASSESPRGYTDTQYF	TRBJ2-3	NA	NA	TRBV6-1
TGTGCCTGCTCGTACGGGGTAGAAAACATTCAGTACTTC	CACSYGVENIQYF	TRBJ2-4	NA	NA	TRBV6-1
TGCAGCTGTCGACAGGGTGGAACAGATACGCAGTATTTT	CSCRQGGTDTQYF	TRBJ2-3	TRBD1	few	TRBV29-1
TGTGCCAGCAGCCTCCCGCGGACAGGTGGAAACATTCAGTACTTC	CASSLPRTGGNIQYF	TRBJ2-4	TRBD1	NA	TRBV7-2
TGTGCCAGCACCCACGATAGGGACAGATACACCGGGGAGCTGTTTTTT	CASTHDRDRYTGELFF	TRBJ2-2	TRBD1	NA	TRBV5-4
TGTGCCAGCAGTGAGGCTAGCGGCCACTTGGACGAGCAGTACTTC	CASSEASGHLDEQYF	TRBJ2-7	TRBD2	few	TRBV6-1
TGTGCCAGCAGCCACCGCGGTATCTATGGCTACACCTTC	CASSHRGIYGYTF	TRBJ1-2	NA	once	TRBV11-2